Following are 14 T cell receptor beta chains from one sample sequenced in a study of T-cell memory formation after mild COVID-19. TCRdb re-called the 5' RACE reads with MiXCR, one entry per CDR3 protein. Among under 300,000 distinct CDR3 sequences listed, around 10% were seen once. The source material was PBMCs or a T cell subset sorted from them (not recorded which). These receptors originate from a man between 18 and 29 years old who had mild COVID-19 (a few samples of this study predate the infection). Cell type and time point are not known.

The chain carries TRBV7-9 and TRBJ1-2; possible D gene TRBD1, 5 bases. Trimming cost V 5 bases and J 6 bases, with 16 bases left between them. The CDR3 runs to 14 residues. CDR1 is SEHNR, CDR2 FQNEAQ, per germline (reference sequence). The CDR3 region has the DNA TGTGCCAGCAGCCTCCTCCCTTCAGGGCATGGCTACACCTTC. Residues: CASSLLPSGHGYTF.

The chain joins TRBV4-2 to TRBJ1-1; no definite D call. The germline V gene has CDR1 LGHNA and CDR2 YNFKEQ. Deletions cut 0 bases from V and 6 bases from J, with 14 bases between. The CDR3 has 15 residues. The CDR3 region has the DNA TGTGCCAGCAGCCAAGATATGGTGGGGAAACCTGAAGCTTTCTTT. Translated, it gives CASSQDMVGKPEAFF.

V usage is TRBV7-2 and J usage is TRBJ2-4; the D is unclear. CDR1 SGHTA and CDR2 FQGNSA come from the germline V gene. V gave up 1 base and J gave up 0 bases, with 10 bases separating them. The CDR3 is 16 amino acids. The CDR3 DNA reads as TGTGCCAGCAGCTTAGAAGTCCTTATAGCCAAAAACATTCAGTACTTC. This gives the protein CASSLEVLIAKNIQYF.

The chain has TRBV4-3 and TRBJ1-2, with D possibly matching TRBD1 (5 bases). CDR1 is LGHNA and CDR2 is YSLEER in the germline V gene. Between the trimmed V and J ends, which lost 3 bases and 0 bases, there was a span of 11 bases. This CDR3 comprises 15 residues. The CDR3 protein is CASSQQPGANYGYTF. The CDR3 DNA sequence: TGCGCCAGCAGCCAGCAACCGGGGGCTAACTATGGCTACACCTTC.

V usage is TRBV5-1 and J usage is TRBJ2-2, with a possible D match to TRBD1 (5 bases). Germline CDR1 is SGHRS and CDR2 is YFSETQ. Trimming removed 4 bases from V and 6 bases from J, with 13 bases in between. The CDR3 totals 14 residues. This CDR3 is CASSPGRVAGELFF. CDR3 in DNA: TGCGCCAGCAGCCCGGGCAGGGTAGCCGGGGAGCTGTTTTTT.

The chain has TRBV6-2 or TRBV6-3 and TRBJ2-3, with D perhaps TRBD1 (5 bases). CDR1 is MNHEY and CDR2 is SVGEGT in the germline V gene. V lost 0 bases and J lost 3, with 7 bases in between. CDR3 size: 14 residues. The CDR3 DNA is TGTGCCAGCAGTTACTCGACAGCTACAGATACGCAGTATTTT. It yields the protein CASSYSTATDTQYF.

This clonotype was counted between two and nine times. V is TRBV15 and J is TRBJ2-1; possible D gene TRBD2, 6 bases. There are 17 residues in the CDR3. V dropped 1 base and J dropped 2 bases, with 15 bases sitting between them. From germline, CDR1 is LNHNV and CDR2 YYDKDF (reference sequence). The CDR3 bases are TGTGCCACCAGCAGAGTGGGGACGGGGGTCACCTACAATGAGCAGTTCTTC. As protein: CATSRVGTGVTYNEQFF.

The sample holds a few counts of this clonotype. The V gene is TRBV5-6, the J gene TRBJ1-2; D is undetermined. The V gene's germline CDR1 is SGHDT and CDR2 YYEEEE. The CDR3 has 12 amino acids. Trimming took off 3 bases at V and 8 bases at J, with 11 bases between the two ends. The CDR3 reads CASSSVRWGYTF. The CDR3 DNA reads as TGTGCCAGCAGCTCAGTTCGGTGGGGCTACACCTTC.

The CDR3 nucleotides are TGTGCCAGTAGTAACCCAACTAGCGGGGGGGTGAATGAGCAGTTCTTC. Translating it yields CASSNPTSGGVNEQFF. This chain links TRBV19 with TRBJ2-1; 13 bases agree with TRBD2. This CDR3 contains 16 residues. J was trimmed by 7 bases and V by 4 bases; bases with no gene match: 7. Germline CDR1 and CDR2: LNHDA and SQIVND (reference sequence).

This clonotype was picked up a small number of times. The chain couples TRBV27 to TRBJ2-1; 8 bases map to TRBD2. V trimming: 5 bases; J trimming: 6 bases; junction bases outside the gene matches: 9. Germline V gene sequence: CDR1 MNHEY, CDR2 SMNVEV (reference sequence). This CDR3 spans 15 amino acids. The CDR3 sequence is CASSMSGGAINEQFF. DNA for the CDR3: TGTGCCAGCAGTATGTCCGGGGGGGCCATCAATGAGCAGTTCTTC.

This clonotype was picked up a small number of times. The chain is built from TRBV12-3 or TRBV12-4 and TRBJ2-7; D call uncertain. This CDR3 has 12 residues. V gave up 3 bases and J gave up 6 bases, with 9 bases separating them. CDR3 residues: CASSLVQLEQYF. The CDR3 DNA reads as TGTGCCAGCAGTTTGGTACAGCTCGAGCAGTACTTC.

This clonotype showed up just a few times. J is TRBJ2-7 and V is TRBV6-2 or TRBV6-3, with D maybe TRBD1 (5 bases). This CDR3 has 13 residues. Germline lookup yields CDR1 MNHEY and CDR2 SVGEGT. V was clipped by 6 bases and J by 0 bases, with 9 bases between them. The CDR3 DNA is TGTGCCAGCAGCAAGACAGACTCCTACGAGCAGTACGTC. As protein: CASSKTDSYEQYV.

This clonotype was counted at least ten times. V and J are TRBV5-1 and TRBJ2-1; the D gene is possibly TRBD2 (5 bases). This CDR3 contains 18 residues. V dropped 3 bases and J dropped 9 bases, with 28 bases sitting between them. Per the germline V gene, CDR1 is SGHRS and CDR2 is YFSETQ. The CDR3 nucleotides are TGCGCCAGCAGCTGGGTCCCGCCGGGTTTCGGGGAGATGTTTGAGCAGTTCTTC. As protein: CASSWVPPGFGEMFEQFF.

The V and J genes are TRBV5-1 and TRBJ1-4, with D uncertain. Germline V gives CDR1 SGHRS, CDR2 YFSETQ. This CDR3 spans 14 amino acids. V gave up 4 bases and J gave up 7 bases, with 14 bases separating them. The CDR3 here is CASSDGSIGEKLFF. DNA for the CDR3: TGCGCCAGCAGCGATGGTTCTATTGGTGAAAAACTGTTTTTT.